Given below is one T cell receptor beta chain in context. What it recognizes is unknown. These data come from a study of OX40 agonist ivuxolimab in advanced cancers. On the study more broadly: All patients had ivuxolimab intravenously every 2 weeks at 0.01 to 10 mg/kg. The study's findings and limits: The work left the antigen specificity of expanded peripheral T cells undetermined.

V gave up 9 bases and J gave up 2 bases, with 18 bases separating them. This CDR3 is 15 amino acids long. Germline V gene lookup returns CDR1 LNHDA and CDR2 SQIVND (reference sequence). Libraries were prepared by immunoSEQ multiplex PCR; TCRdb keeps only in-frame clonotypes and omits some of them. Among tens of thousands of clones listed, approximately 80% were seen once. V gene TRBV19 combines with J gene TRBJ2-3; D not certain. The source material was CD4+ or CD8+ T cells sorted from blood, sampled in a trial of the OX40 agonist ivuxolimab. This clonotype was obtained from an adult with an advanced solid tumor such as melanoma, head and neck, liver or kidney cancer. Here the CDR3 reads CASSPRPDDTDTQYF. The CDR3 bases are TGTGCCAGCAGTCCGCGGCCCGATGACACAGATACGCAGTATTTT. Looking up the rest from reference TRBV19 and TRBJ2-3 gives the full variable domain: DGGITQSPKYLFRKEGQNVTLSCEQNLNHDAMYWYRQDPGQGLRLIYYSQIVNDFQKGDIAEGYSVSREKKESFPLTVTSAQKNPTAFYLCASSPRPDDTDTQYFGPGTRLTVL.